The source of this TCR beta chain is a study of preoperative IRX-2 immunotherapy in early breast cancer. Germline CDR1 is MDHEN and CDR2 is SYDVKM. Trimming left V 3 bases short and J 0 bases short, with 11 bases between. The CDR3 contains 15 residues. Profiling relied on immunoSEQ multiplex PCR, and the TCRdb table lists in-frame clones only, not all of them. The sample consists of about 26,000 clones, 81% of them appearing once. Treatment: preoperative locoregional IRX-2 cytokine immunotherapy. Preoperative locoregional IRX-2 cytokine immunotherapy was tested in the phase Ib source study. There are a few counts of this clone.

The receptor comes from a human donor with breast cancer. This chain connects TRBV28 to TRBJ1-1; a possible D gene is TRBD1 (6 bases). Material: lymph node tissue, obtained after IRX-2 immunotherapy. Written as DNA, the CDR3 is TGTGCCAGCAGTTTTGGGCAGGGGTTGAACACTGAAGCTTTCTTT. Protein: CASSFGQGLNTEAFF. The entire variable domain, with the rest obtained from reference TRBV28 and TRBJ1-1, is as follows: DVKVTQSSRYLVKRTGEKVFLECVQDMDHENMFWYRQDPGLGLRLIYFSYDVKMKEKGDIPEGYSVSREKKERFSLILESASTNQTSMYLCASSFGQGLNTEAFFGQGTRLTVV.